The 22 T cell receptor beta chains given below trace back to one sample, sequenced in a study of memory CD4+ T cells and cytomegalovirus serostatus. Single viable CD3+CD4+CD8-CD45RO+ cells were sorted as the memory CD4+ T cells. Libraries were prepared by immunoSEQ multiplex PCR; TCRdb keeps only in-frame clonotypes and omits some of them. This table holds tens of thousands of clones, roughly 82% found once. The specimen sequenced was memory CD4+ T cells from blood. These receptors were collected from an adult in good health and CMV-seronegative.

The chain carries TRBV4-3 and TRBJ1-1; 7 nucleotides align to TRBD1. The CDR3 extends over 14 amino acids. V lost 4 bases, J lost 2 bases, and 4 bases stayed unmatched. Germline CDR1 reads LGHNA; CDR2 reads YSLEER. CDR3 loop: CASSRGTDNTEAFF. The CDR3 coding sequence is TGCGCCAGCAGCCGGGGGACAGACAACACTGAAGCTTTCTTT.

CDR3 sequence: CASSIYQETQYF. For the CDR3, the DNA is TGCGCCAGCAGCATATATCAAGAGACCCAGTACTTC. J is TRBJ2-5 and V is TRBV5-1, with D hard to call. Looked up from germline, CDR1 is SGHRS and CDR2 is YFSETQ. The CDR3 length is 12 residues. The germline V and J ends were trimmed by 4 bases and 2 bases, with 6 bases remaining between them.

This rearrangement joins TRBV4-2 to TRBJ1-1, with TRBD1 identical over 7 bases. Trimming removed 3 bases from V and 4 bases from J; junction bases left unmatched: 5. The germline gives CDR1 LGHNA, CDR2 YNFKEQ. This CDR3 is built from 14 residues. This CDR3 is CASSQEGGTTEAFF. The DNA for the CDR3 is TGTGCCAGCAGCCAGGAAGGGGGCACCACTGAAGCTTTCTTT.

The chain uses TRBV7-2 and TRBJ1-3; unclear D gene. Trimming stripped 5 bases from V and 0 bases from J, with 5 bases between. The CDR3 has 13 residues. Germline CDR1 and CDR2: SGHTA and FQGNSA. Here the CDR3 DNA reads TGTGCCAGCAGCGCACGCTCTGGAAACACCATATATTTT. Translation: CASSARSGNTIYF. Filled out from reference TRBV7-2 and TRBJ1-3, the complete variable domain reads GAGVSQSPSNKVTEKGKDVELRCDPISGHTALYWYRQSLGQGLEFLIYFQGNSAPDKSGLPSDRFSAERTGGSVSTLTIQRTQQEDSAVYLCASSARSGNTIYFGEGSWLTVV.

The V and J genes are TRBV20-1 and TRBJ1-3, with D possibly being TRBD1 (5 bases). The germline gives CDR1 DFQATT, CDR2 SNEGSKA (reference sequence). This CDR3 region has 11 residues. The CDR3 DNA reads as TGCGGGGCCTCCTCTGGAAACACCATATATTTT. It is translated as CGASSGNTIYF.

This chain connects TRBV21-1 to TRBJ1-5; TRBD1 is taken as the D call from the table, unchecked against the DNA. TRBV21-1 is designated a pseudogene. The CDR3 sequence is 16 residues long. CDR3 amino acids: CASSKLVQGGNQPQHF. CDR3 nucleotides: TGTGCCAGCAGCAAACTCGTCCAGGGGGGAAATCAGCCCCAGCATTTT.

A single count supports this clone. The gene calls are TRBV5-1 and TRBJ2-5, with TRBD2 matching 9 bases. The CDR3 runs to 15 residues. V shed 1 base and J 1 base; nucleotides not matched to a gene: 2. CDR1 and CDR2 (germline): SGHRS, YFSETQ. CDR3 in DNA: TGCGCCAGCAGCTTGAATAGCGGGGGCCAAGAGACCCAGTACTTC. Translated: CASSLNSGGQETQYF.

The chain couples TRBV7-1 to TRBJ1-1; D might be TRBD1 (6 bases). TRBV7-1 is an open reading frame whose function is uncertain. V lost 7 bases to trimming and J lost 1 base, with 16 bases between them. This CDR3 comprises 15 residues. CDR3 loop: CASTLTRTENTEAFF. The CDR3 nucleotides are TGTGCCAGCACCCTGACCCGGACAGAGAACACTGAAGCTTTCTTT.

This chain connects TRBV30 to TRBJ1-3; D uncertain. The germline V and J ends were trimmed by 2 bases and 8 bases, with 19 bases remaining between them. The CDR3 spans 15 residues. Germline CDR1 is GTSNPN and CDR2 is SVGIG (reference sequence). The CDR3 nucleotides are TGTGCCTGGAGTCCGGGGAGAGTAGGCATAGACACCATATATTTT. Translated: CAWSPGRVGIDTIYF.

V gene TRBV5-4 combines with J gene TRBJ1-2; D may be TRBD1 (5 bases). CDR1 and CDR2 from the germline V gene are SGHNT and YYREEE (reference sequence). V dropped 1 base and J dropped 3 bases, with 7 bases sitting between them. The CDR3 runs to 13 residues. The CDR3 is CASSLRGDYGYTF. CDR3 nucleotide sequence: TGTGCCAGCAGCTTGCGAGGGGACTATGGCTACACCTTC.

For the CDR3, the DNA is TGTGCCAGCAGCCCCCCCTTTCGACTAGGGAATGAGCAGTTCTTC. It encodes CASSPPFRLGNEQFF. This chain links TRBV7-9 with TRBJ2-1, with D maybe TRBD2 (6 bases). The CDR3 sequence is 15 residues long. CDR1 and CDR2 (germline): SEHNR, FQNEAQ (reference sequence). V was shortened by 5 bases and J by 7 bases, with 18 bases between the two germline ends.

The chain has TRBV6-5 and TRBJ1-3; D unresolved. Germline-derived CDR1 and CDR2 are MNHEY and SVGAGI. The CDR3 has 14 amino acids. V was trimmed by 6 bases and J by 8 bases, leaving 17 bases between them. The CDR3 sequence is CASSPVYPVDTIYF. The CDR3 nucleotides are TGTGCCAGCAGCCCGGTCTATCCGGTGGACACCATATATTTT.

The chain is built from TRBV4-1 and TRBJ2-3; no firm D call. V lost 6 bases and J 0 bases, leaving 10 bases between the germline ends. This CDR3 comprises 14 residues. Germline loops: CDR1 MGHRA, CDR2 YSYEKL. The CDR3 sequence is CASSTSTSTDTQYF. CDR3 coding DNA: TGCGCCAGCAGTACAAGTACTAGCACAGATACGCAGTATTTT.

This chain joins TRBV2 and TRBJ2-5, with D perhaps TRBD2 (7 bases). The germline gives CDR1 SNHLY, CDR2 FYNNEI. There are 13 residues in the CDR3. V lost 8 bases to trimming and J lost 3 bases, with 13 bases between them. This CDR3 is CASGGGQKETQYF. For the CDR3, the DNA is TGTGCCAGCGGGGGGGGGCAGAAAGAGACCCAGTACTTC.

The sample holds one count of this clone. The J gene is TRBJ2-1, the V gene TRBV7-3; no reliable D call. The CDR3 has 13 amino acids. V dropped 5 bases and J dropped 9 bases, with 14 bases sitting between them. Germline values: CDR1 SGHTA, CDR2 FQGTGA. Here the CDR3 reads CASSLGPRVEQFF. The CDR3 nucleotides read TGTGCCAGCAGCCTCGGCCCCCGCGTTGAGCAGTTCTTC. Filled out from reference TRBV7-3 and TRBJ2-1, the complete variable domain reads GAGVSQTPSNKVTEKGKYVELRCDPISGHTALYWYRQSLGQGPEFLIYFQGTGAADDSGLPNDRFFAVRPEGSVSTLKIQRTERGDSAVYLCASSLGPRVEQFFGPGTRLTVL.

This clone has just one count. The J gene is TRBJ2-2, the V gene TRBV5-4; D call uncertain. Trimming took off 2 bases at V and 6 bases at J, with 8 bases between the two ends. The CDR3 loop spans 13 amino acids. Looked up from germline, CDR1 is SGHNT and CDR2 is YYREEE (reference sequence). This chain's CDR3 is CASSFMAAGELFF. CDR3 DNA: TGTGCCAGCAGCTTCATGGCGGCCGGGGAGCTGTTTTTT.

This sequence joins TRBV27 and TRBJ1-1; D is possibly TRBD1 (6 bases). Germline CDR1 and CDR2: MNHEY and SMNVEV (reference sequence). V was clipped by 6 bases and J by 5 bases, with 22 bases between them. This CDR3 contains 16 residues. The CDR3: CASSPGTPIFLTEAFF. For the CDR3, the DNA is TGTGCCAGCAGCCCCGGGACACCTATATTCTTAACTGAAGCTTTCTTT.

The chain uses TRBV29-1 and TRBJ2-5; tentatively, D is TRBD1 or TRBD2 (6 bases each). The V gene's germline CDR1 is SQVTM and CDR2 ANQGSEA. Trimming cost V 6 bases and J 5 bases, with 13 bases left between them. CDR3 length: 12 amino acids. CDR3 coding DNA: TGCAGCGTACCCACAGGGAGGGAGACCCAGTACTTC. Its translation: CSVPTGRETQYF.

The chain is built from TRBV7-2 and TRBJ1-5; TRBD1 is a possible D gene (5 bases). Germline V gene data show CDR1 as SGHTA and CDR2 as FQGNSA. Trimming left V 6 bases short and J 1 base short, with 13 bases between. The CDR3 has 15 amino acids. The CDR3 coding sequence is TGTGCCAGCAGTCTCTCCGGGGGGAGCAATCAGCCCCAGCATTTT. Translation gives CASSLSGGSNQPQHF.

The chain employs TRBV4-2 and TRBJ2-5; D is possibly TRBD2 (6 bases). The closer fit of TRBJ2-7 to the DNA end suggests the J call may be wrong. The CDR3 is made up of 13 amino acids. The V gene's germline CDR1 is LGHNA and CDR2 YNFKEQ. This chain's CDR3 is CASSQDAGYEQYF. The CDR3 DNA follows: TGTGCCAGCAGCCAAGATGCGGGGTACGAGCAGTACTTC.

This clone was recorded only once. The CDR3 reads CAIRPGTGGGSTEAFF. The CDR3 DNA sequence: TGTGCCATCAGGCCCGGGACAGGGGGCGGGAGCACTGAAGCTTTCTTT. The rearrangement joins TRBV10-3 to TRBJ1-1; 12 nucleotides line up with TRBD1. Losses at the gene ends were 6 bases for V and 4 bases for J; bases not matched to a gene: 9. This CDR3 contains 16 residues. Germline CDR1 ENHRY, CDR2 SYGVKD.

The genes are TRBV9 and TRBJ2-1, with D perhaps matching TRBD2 (7 bases). Germline loops: CDR1 SGDLS, CDR2 YYNGEE. The CDR3 consists of 16 residues. Trimming took 0 bases from V and 2 from J, leaving 12 bases between them. CDR3 protein: CASSVVAGATYNEQFF. The CDR3 DNA reads TGTGCCAGCAGCGTAGTTGCGGGGGCCACCTACAATGAGCAGTTCTTC.